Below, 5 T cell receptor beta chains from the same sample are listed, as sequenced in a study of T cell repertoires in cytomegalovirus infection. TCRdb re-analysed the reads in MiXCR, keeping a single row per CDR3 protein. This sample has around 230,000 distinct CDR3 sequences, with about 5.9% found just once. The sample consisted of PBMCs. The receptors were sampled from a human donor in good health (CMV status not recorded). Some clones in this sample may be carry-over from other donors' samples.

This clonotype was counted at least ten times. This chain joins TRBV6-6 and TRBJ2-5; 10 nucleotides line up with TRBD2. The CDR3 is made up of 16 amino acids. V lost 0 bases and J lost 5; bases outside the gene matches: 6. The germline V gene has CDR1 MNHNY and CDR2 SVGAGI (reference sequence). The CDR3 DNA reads TGTGCCAGCAGTTACTCGACACTAGCGGGGTTGGAGACCCAGTACTTC. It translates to CASSYSTLAGLETQYF.

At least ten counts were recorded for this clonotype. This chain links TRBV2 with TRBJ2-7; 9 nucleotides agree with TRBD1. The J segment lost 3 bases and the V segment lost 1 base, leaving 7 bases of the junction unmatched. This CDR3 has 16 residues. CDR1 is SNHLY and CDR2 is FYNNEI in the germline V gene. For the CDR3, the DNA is TGTGCCAGCAGTGAAGTCCGGGACAGGGAAGGCTACGAGCAGTACTTC. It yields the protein CASSEVRDREGYEQYF. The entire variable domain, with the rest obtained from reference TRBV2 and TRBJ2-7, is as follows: EPEVTQTPSHQVTQMGQEVILRCVPISNHLYFYWYRQILGQKVEFLVSFYNNEISEKSEIFDDQFSVERPDGSNFTLKIRSTKLEDSAMYFCASSEVRDREGYEQYFGPGTRLTVT.

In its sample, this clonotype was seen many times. The CDR3 protein is CASSLTVGYNEQFF. For the CDR3, the DNA is TGTGCCAGCAGTTTAACAGTGGGATACAATGAGCAGTTCTTC. The chain employs TRBV6-5 and TRBJ2-1; D call uncertain. Germline V gives CDR1 MNHEY, CDR2 SVGAGI. This CDR3 spans 14 amino acids. Trimming cost V 4 bases and J 4 bases, with 11 bases left between them.

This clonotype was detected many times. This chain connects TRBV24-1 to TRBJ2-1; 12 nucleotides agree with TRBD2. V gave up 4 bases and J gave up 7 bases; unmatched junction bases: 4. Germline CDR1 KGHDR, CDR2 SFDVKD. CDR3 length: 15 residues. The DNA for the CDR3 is TGTGCCACCAGTGACCTGGGACTAGCGGGTAATGAGCAGTTCTTC. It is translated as CATSDLGLAGNEQFF.

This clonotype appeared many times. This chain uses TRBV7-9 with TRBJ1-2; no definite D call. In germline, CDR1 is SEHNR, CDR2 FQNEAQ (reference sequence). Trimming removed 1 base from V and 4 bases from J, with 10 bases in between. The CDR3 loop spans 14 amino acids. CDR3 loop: CASSLVGQRYGYTF. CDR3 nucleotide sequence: TGTGCCAGCAGCTTAGTGGGTCAGCGCTATGGCTACACCTTC.